The next 32 T cell receptor beta chains were all read from a single sample in a study of blood T cell repertoires in COVID-19. Sequenced by immunoSEQ multiplex PCR; TCRdb stores in-frame clones only, minus some. Of over 100,000 clones in the sample, around nine tenths were seen once. Specimen: peripheral blood. The receptors originated from a man between 35 and 55 years old with acute or convalescent COVID-19.

This chain uses TRBV11-2 with TRBJ1-1; TRBD1 might be the D (6 bases). The CDR3 consists of 16 residues. The V gene's germline CDR1 is SGHAT and CDR2 FQNNGV. Trimming removed 3 bases at V and 1 base at J, with 15 bases between. The CDR3 nucleotides are TGTGCCAGCAGCTTTGACTACGGGGGGGCGAACACTGAAGCTTTCTTT. This codes for CASSFDYGGANTEAFF.

The rearrangement uses TRBV18 and TRBJ1-1; a possible D gene is TRBD1 (6 bases). V was pared by 4 bases and J by 1 base, with 7 bases between. This CDR3 has 13 residues. Looked up from germline, CDR1 is KGHSH and CDR2 is LQKENI. The CDR3 here is CASSLQGNTEAFF. As DNA, the CDR3 is TGTGCCAGCTCACTACAGGGGAACACTGAAGCTTTCTTT.

The rearrangement links TRBV7-2 to TRBJ1-5, with D possibly being TRBD1 (6 bases). V lost 5 bases to trimming and J lost 7 bases, with 12 bases between them. CDR3 length equals 13 residues. The germline CDR1 and CDR2 sequences are SGHTA and FQGNSA. DNA of the CDR3: TGTGCCAGCAGCCTAGGGGGGGAGCAGCCCCAGCATTTT. Its protein is CASSLGGEQPQHF.

The CDR3 reads CASSFLSGRAYNEQFF. CDR3 bases: TGTGCCAGCAGCTTCCTTAGCGGGAGGGCCTACAATGAGCAGTTCTTC. This chain joins TRBV7-2 and TRBJ2-1; 11 bases match TRBD2. The V segment lost 3 bases and the J segment 2 bases; nucleotides outside the gene matches: 3. Per the germline V gene, CDR1 is SGHTA and CDR2 is FQGNSA. CDR3 length: 16 amino acids.

The chain employs TRBV14 and TRBJ1-6; a possible D gene is TRBD1 (6 bases). The ends were cut back, 4 bases at V and 10 bases at J, with 11 bases in the middle. Germline loops: CDR1 SGHDN, CDR2 FVKESK. The CDR3 sequence is 13 residues long. DNA for the CDR3: TGTGCCAGCAGCCCGACAGGATCCTCACCCCTCCACTTT. Its translation is CASSPTGSSPLHF.

The CDR3 nucleotides are TGTGCCAGCAGCCGGGCTAGCGGGGGGATGGGCAATGAGCAGTTCTTC. Its protein is CASSRASGGMGNEQFF. The chain employs TRBV7-9 and TRBJ2-1; the match to TRBD2 covers 11 bases. The germline CDR1 and CDR2 sequences are SEHNR and FQNEAQ (reference sequence). Trimming removed 5 bases from V and 6 bases from J; junction bases left unmatched: 9. This CDR3 has 16 amino acids.

This clone was seen once. The rearrangement uses TRBV7-9 and TRBJ2-7; D is perhaps TRBD2 (5 bases). The CDR3 sequence is 15 residues long. Trimming took off 5 bases at V and 1 base at J, with 15 bases between the two ends. Germline V gene data show CDR1 as SEHNR and CDR2 as FQNEAQ (reference sequence). As DNA, the CDR3 is TGTGCCAGCAGCGGCGGGCTTTCAGGATCCTACGAGCAGTACTTC. This sequence encodes CASSGGLSGSYEQYF. The complete variable domain, with remaining parts taken from reference TRBV7-9 and TRBJ2-7, reads DTGVSQNPRHKITKRGQNVTFRCDPISEHNRLYWYRQTLGQGPEFLTYFQNEAQLEKSRLLSDRFSAERPKGSFSTLEIQRTEQGDSAMYLCASSGGLSGSYEQYFGPGTRLTVT.

The chain links TRBV5-6 to TRBJ1-5, with unresolved D. The CDR3 covers 12 residues. V was pared by 4 bases and J by 4 bases, with 6 bases between. CDR1 is SGHDT, CDR2 YYEEEE, per germline. Here the CDR3 reads CASSAVNQPQHF. DNA for the CDR3: TGTGCCAGCAGCGCAGTTAATCAGCCCCAGCATTTT.

The chain links TRBV3-1 (or the pseudogene TRBV3-2) to TRBJ1-2; the D gene is possibly TRBD1 (5 bases). This CDR3 spans 12 amino acids. Germline V gene data show CDR1 as LGHDT and CDR2 as YNNKEL (reference sequence). The V end lost 1 base, the J end lost 13 bases, and 13 bases lay between the germline ends. In DNA form, the CDR3 reads TGTGCCAGCAGCCAAGCAGACAGTCGGCTCACCTTC. Encoded protein: CASSQADSRLTF.

The count of this clone is one. The V and J genes are TRBV5-4 and TRBJ1-1, with a possible D match to TRBD1 (5 bases). The V and J ends lost 3 bases and 0 bases respectively, with 12 bases between them. Germline V CDR1 and CDR2: SGHNT, YYREEE (reference sequence). The CDR3 extends over 15 amino acids. The CDR3, as DNA: TGTGCCAGCAGCTCACCCGGGACTCTGAACACTGAAGCTTTCTTT. Its translation is CASSSPGTLNTEAFF.

This chain joins TRBV5-4 and TRBJ2-1; D call uncertain. The V end was cut by 0 bases, the J end by 8 bases, with 3 bases between. Germline V gives CDR1 SGHNT, CDR2 YYREEE (reference sequence). This CDR3 comprises 11 residues. CDR3 bases: TGTGCCAGCAGCTTGGCGGATGAGCAGTTCTTC. Translating it yields CASSLADEQFF.

The chain has TRBV2 and TRBJ1-4; possible D gene TRBD1, 5 bases. Trimming stripped 9 bases from V and 0 bases from J, with 14 bases between. Germline lookup yields CDR1 SNHLY and CDR2 FYNNEI. This CDR3 has 15 residues. The CDR3 DNA reads TGTGCCAGTCTGAAAGGGGCCACAACTAATGAAAAACTGTTTTTT. It is translated as CASLKGATTNEKLFF.

The rearrangement links TRBV6-5 to TRBJ1-1; D is uncertain. With 5 bases removed from V and 3 bases from J, the gap between germline ends came to 13 bases. The CDR3 is made up of 14 amino acids. The germline gives CDR1 MNHEY, CDR2 SVGAGI. CDR3 sequence: CASSSLTEYTEAFF. Written as DNA, the CDR3 is TGTGCCAGCAGTAGCCTTACAGAATACACTGAAGCTTTCTTT.

This clone has a single count. This chain links TRBV13 with TRBJ2-3; D is ambiguous. CDR3 size: 13 residues. V dropped 7 bases and J dropped 5 bases, with 13 bases sitting between them. The V gene's germline CDR1 is PRHDT and CDR2 FYEKMQ (reference sequence). The chain's CDR3 is CASKPLSLDTQYF. CDR3 coding DNA: TGTGCCAGCAAACCCCTATCCTTAGATACGCAGTATTTT.

The chain combines TRBV19 with TRBJ1-2; D is unclear. The CDR3 loop spans 13 amino acids. Between the trimmed V and J ends, which lost 4 bases and 0 bases, there was a span of 6 bases. In germline, CDR1 is LNHDA, CDR2 SQIVND (reference sequence). The DNA of the CDR3 is TGTGCCAGTAGTAGAGGAACTAACTATGGCTACACCTTC. Amino acids: CASSRGTNYGYTF.

This clone occurred once. The chain links TRBV19 to TRBJ2-1, with 7 nucleotides matching TRBD2. The germline V gene encodes CDR1 LNHDA and CDR2 SQIVND (reference sequence). This CDR3 region has 14 residues. V lost 6 bases, J lost 4 bases, and 6 bases stayed unmatched. The CDR3 here is CASSPGGTYNEQFF. Written as DNA, the CDR3 is TGTGCCAGTAGCCCGGGGGGAACTTACAATGAGCAGTTCTTC.

V and J are TRBV5-1 and TRBJ1-6; D gene unclear. The CDR3 is 18 amino acids. V dropped 4 bases and J dropped 0 bases, with 17 bases sitting between them. Germline loops: CDR1 SGHRS, CDR2 YFSETQ. CDR3 bases: TGCGCCAGCAGCCGAACATCCGACTCGGGCTCCTATAATTCACCCCTCCACTTT. This sequence encodes CASSRTSDSGSYNSPLHF.

The CDR3 loop is CASSQDLPTGGTSTDTQYF. As DNA, the CDR3 is TGCGCCAGCAGCCAAGATTTACCGACAGGTGGAACTAGCACAGATACGCAGTATTTT. This chain joins TRBV4-3 and TRBJ2-3; D is possibly TRBD1 (6 bases). Germline V gives CDR1 LGHNA, CDR2 YSLEER. V was cut by 0 bases and J by 0 bases, with 19 bases left in between. The CDR3 has 19 amino acids.

The chain recombines TRBV11-2 with TRBJ1-6; D call uncertain. The germline V gene encodes CDR1 SGHAT and CDR2 FQNNGV. Trimming took off 0 bases at V and 10 bases at J, with 13 bases between the two ends. The CDR3 is 15 amino acids. The CDR3, as DNA: TGTGCCAGCAGCTTAGATTGGCAGATTGGCTCACCCCTCCACTTT. It codes for CASSLDWQIGSPLHF.

This chain uses TRBV27 with TRBJ2-1; D call uncertain. The V and J ends lost 0 bases and 14 bases respectively, with 11 bases between them. In germline, CDR1 is MNHEY, CDR2 SMNVEV (reference sequence). The CDR3 runs 12 residues. CDR3 sequence (DNA): TGTGCCAGCAGTTTATCCGGCCATCGGGAGTTCTTC. Translation gives CASSLSGHREFF.

The chain is built from TRBV3-1 (or the pseudogene TRBV3-2) and TRBJ2-2; TRBD2 aligns across 8 bases. Trimming took 2 bases from V and 0 from J; bases not matched to a gene: 2. The CDR3 runs to 16 residues. The V gene's germline CDR1 is LGHDT and CDR2 YNNKEL (reference sequence). The CDR3 DNA sequence: TGTGCCAGCAGCCAAACTAGCGGAACGAACACCGGGGAGCTGTTTTTT. Translating it yields CASSQTSGTNTGELFF.

The rearrangement uses TRBV19 and TRBJ1-6; 9 bases map to TRBD1. Germline values: CDR1 LNHDA, CDR2 SQIVND (reference sequence). Losses at the gene ends were 1 base for V and 8 bases for J; bases not matched to a gene: 12. The CDR3 consists of 18 residues. CDR3 DNA: TGTGCCAGTAGTATAGGAGCGGTCGGGACAGGGAACGATTCACCCCTCCACTTT. This encodes CASSIGAVGTGNDSPLHF.

The rearrangement uses TRBV2 and TRBJ2-5; D is ambiguous. CDR1 and CDR2 from the germline V gene are SNHLY and FYNNEI. The CDR3 length is 14 residues. V gave up 6 bases and J gave up 5 bases, with 16 bases separating them. The chain's CDR3 is CASRRWLDLETQYF. The CDR3 DNA is TGTGCCAGCAGGAGGTGGCTGGATTTGGAGACCCAGTACTTC.

The chain recombines TRBV5-8 with TRBJ1-2, with D unclear. This CDR3 has 16 residues. Germline-derived CDR1 and CDR2 are SGHTS and YDEGEE. V lost 0 bases to trimming and J lost 2 bases, with 14 bases between them. The CDR3 sequence: CASSLASYGRNYGYTF. CDR3 sequence (DNA): TGTGCCAGCAGCTTGGCTTCGTACGGGAGGAACTATGGCTACACCTTC.

The chain combines TRBV6-5 with TRBJ2-7; 10 bases fit TRBD1. The CDR3 contains 12 residues. J lost 6 bases, V lost 8 bases, and 4 bases had no gene match. CDR1 is MNHEY and CDR2 is SVGAGI in the germline V gene. The CDR3 reads CASGTGVREQYF. CDR3 coding DNA: TGTGCCAGCGGGACAGGGGTACGCGAGCAGTACTTC.

The sample holds a few counts of this clone. The gene calls are TRBV6-5 and TRBJ2-1, with 11 bases matching TRBD2. Germline V gene data show CDR1 as MNHEY and CDR2 as SVGAGI. The CDR3 sequence is 15 residues long. With 7 bases clipped from V and 2 bases from J, the junction kept 4 bases outside the gene matches. CDR3 sequence reads: CASINSGGAYNEQFF. DNA for the CDR3: TGTGCCAGCATCAATAGCGGGGGGGCCTACAATGAGCAGTTCTTC.

This rearrangement joins TRBV11-2 to TRBJ1-2; TRBD1 matches at 9 bases. Germline V gene sequence: CDR1 SGHAT, CDR2 FQNNGV. V was clipped by 7 bases and J by 6 bases; unmatched bases: 12. The CDR3 totals 15 residues. Here the CDR3 DNA reads TGTGCCAGCACCCAAAGGGGACAGGGATTCGATGGCTACACCTTC. This codes for CASTQRGQGFDGYTF.

The chain carries TRBV9 and TRBJ2-5, with TRBD1 matching over 10 bases. This CDR3 spans 16 amino acids. Germline V gene data show CDR1 as SGDLS and CDR2 as YYNGEE. The junction had 7 bases not matched to a gene; V was cut back by 0 bases and J by 5 bases. CDR3 sequence (DNA): TGTGCCAGCAGCGTAGCTTCCGGGACAGGGGCCGAGACCCAGTACTTC. This gives the protein CASSVASGTGAETQYF.

The gene calls are TRBV12-5 and TRBJ1-2, with 9 nucleotides matching TRBD1. V lost 4 bases and J lost 2; bases outside the gene matches: 2. CDR3 length equals 14 residues. Germline V CDR1 and CDR2: LGHNT, FRNRAP. This chain's CDR3 is CASGSTGGNYGYTF. The CDR3 DNA reads TGTGCTAGTGGTTCAACAGGGGGCAACTATGGCTACACCTTC.

V and J are TRBV7-3 and TRBJ2-1; 7 bases are shared with TRBD1. Germline CDR1 SGHTA, CDR2 FQGTGA. This CDR3 is built from 16 residues. V shed 2 bases, J shed 5 bases, and the junction held 9 bases outside the gene matches. As DNA, the CDR3 is TGTGCCAGCAGCTTAGTTACGAGACAGGGCCACAATGAGCAGTTCTTC. Its translation is CASSLVTRQGHNEQFF.

The chain carries TRBV6-2 or TRBV6-3 and TRBJ1-6; perhaps TRBD1 as D (5 bases). In germline, CDR1 is MNHEY, CDR2 SVGEGT. The V gene lost 1 base and the J gene lost 7 bases, with 8 bases spanning the gap. The CDR3 spans 14 residues. In DNA, the CDR3 is TGTGCCAGCAGTTACTGGGCAGGGAATTCACCCCTCCACTTT. Amino acid sequence: CASSYWAGNSPLHF.

The genes are TRBV18 and TRBJ1-1, with TRBD1 as a possible D gene (5 bases). The CDR3 spans 15 residues. V was cut by 6 bases and J by 1 base, with 15 bases left in between. Looked up from germline, CDR1 is KGHSH and CDR2 is LQKENI. In DNA form, the CDR3 reads TGTGCCAGCTCCCCCAGGGCAACCCAGAACACTGAAGCTTTCTTT. Translation gives CASSPRATQNTEAFF.